These 20 T cell receptor beta chains share one sample of origin, sequenced in a study of somatic mutations in cytotoxic T cells in rheumatoid arthritis. Assay: immunoSEQ multiplex PCR; the TCRdb copy retains only in-frame clones and omits some. Among 17,000 or so clones, less than 85% were seen once, and the ten largest hold roughly 6.9%. Sequenced sample: CD8+ T cells sorted from blood. Source of these receptors: a woman in her thirties or forties with rheumatoid arthritis.

V gene TRBV9 combines with J gene TRBJ1-1, with a weak D call TRBD1 (5 bases). Trimming left V 2 bases short and J 8 bases short, with 13 bases between. There are 13 residues in the CDR3. From germline, CDR1 is SGDLS and CDR2 YYNGEE. In nucleotides, the CDR3 is TGTGCCAGCAGCGTCTTTACCGGGGGGGAAGCTTTCTTT. As protein: CASSVFTGGEAFF.

This clone was counted a single time. The chain couples TRBV6-1 to TRBJ1-2; 10 positions agree with TRBD1. Germline V CDR1 and CDR2: MNHNS, SASEGT. V lost 5 bases and J lost 7; bases outside the gene matches: 7. The CDR3 spans 14 residues. The CDR3 sequence is CASSSLGTGVGYTF. DNA for the CDR3: TGTGCCAGCAGTTCTTTGGGGACAGGGGTTGGCTACACCTTC.

The V call is TRBV4-2, the J call TRBJ2-7; the match to TRBD2 covers 7 bases. The CDR3 runs 17 residues. Germline lookup yields CDR1 LGHNA and CDR2 YNFKEQ. The trim removed 3 bases at V and 2 bases at J, leaving 13 bases unmatched. The CDR3, as DNA: TGTGCCAGCAGCCAGGGGGGGGGAGCGAGTTCAACCTACGAGCAGTACTTC. Amino acids: CASSQGGGASSTYEQYF.

This chain links TRBV14 with TRBJ1-2, with a weak D call TRBD1 (5 bases). The length of the CDR3 is 15 residues. Trimming left V 1 base short and J 4 bases short, with 13 bases between. From germline, CDR1 is SGHDN and CDR2 FVKESK. The chain's CDR3 is CASSQVERGFYGYTF. The DNA of the CDR3 is TGTGCCAGCAGCCAAGTAGAGCGGGGCTTCTATGGCTACACCTTC.

V usage is TRBV7-9 and J usage is TRBJ2-7; 10 bases are shared with TRBD1. The CDR3 contains 15 residues. The J segment lost 3 bases and the V segment lost 5 bases, leaving 7 bases of the junction unmatched. The germline V gene has CDR1 SEHNR and CDR2 FQNEAQ (reference sequence). In DNA, the CDR3 is TGTGCCAGCAGCGCCCGGGACAGGGGTATCTACGAGCAGTACTTC. Translation gives CASSARDRGIYEQYF.

V usage is TRBV19 and J usage is TRBJ1-1; 7 bases map to TRBD1. There are 13 residues in the CDR3. Trimming cost V 4 bases and J 5 bases; bases outside gene matches: 4. Germline V lookup: CDR1 LNHDA, CDR2 SQIVND (reference sequence). The CDR3 region has the DNA TGTGCCAGTAGTACAGACAGGGAAACTGAAGCTTTCTTT. Amino acids: CASSTDRETEAFF.

This clone is classed as medium-sized. The genes are TRBV27 and TRBJ2-7, with 8 bases aligning to TRBD2. Germline CDR1 MNHEY, CDR2 SMNVEV (reference sequence). Trimming took 2 bases from V and 2 from J; bases not matched to a gene: 8. This CDR3 has 16 amino acids. CDR3 sequence (DNA): TGTGCCAGCAGTTTAGGACTAGCAGAAAGTACCTACGAGCAGTACTTC. Protein: CASSLGLAESTYEQYF.

V usage is TRBV27 and J usage is TRBJ2-7; unclear D gene. The CDR3 has 13 amino acids. Germline loops: CDR1 MNHEY, CDR2 SMNVEV (reference sequence). V was trimmed by 2 bases and J by 6 bases, leaving 11 bases between them. The CDR3 protein is CASSLAEYGEQYF. CDR3 sequence (DNA): TGTGCCAGCAGTTTAGCGGAGTACGGCGAGCAGTACTTC.

V is TRBV7-6 and J is TRBJ2-7; 7 bases line up with TRBD2. After removal of 5 bases from V and 0 bases from J, the junction contained 7 bases not matched to a gene. CDR3 length equals 15 residues. Per germline, CDR1 SGHVS and CDR2 FNYEAQ. The CDR3 protein is CASSALLAGSYEQYF. The CDR3 nucleotides read TGTGCCAGCAGCGCTTTGTTAGCGGGCTCCTACGAGCAGTACTTC.

This clone was recorded once. V usage is TRBV19 and J usage is TRBJ2-1, with a weak D call TRBD1 (5 bases). The V end was cut by 3 bases, the J end by 4 bases, with 10 bases between. Germline-derived CDR1 and CDR2 are LNHDA and SQIVND (reference sequence). The CDR3 extends over 14 amino acids. CDR3 amino acids: CASSMPGFYNEQFF. The CDR3 nucleotides read TGTGCCAGTAGTATGCCAGGGTTTTACAATGAGCAGTTCTTC.

This sequence joins TRBV9 and TRBJ2-7, with 8 bases matching TRBD2. With 4 bases clipped from V and 6 bases from J, the junction kept 12 bases outside the gene matches. The CDR3 length is 15 residues. Germline V CDR1 and CDR2: SGDLS, YYNGEE. The CDR3 loop is CASSPLGSGNSEQYF. The CDR3 region has the DNA TGTGCCAGCAGCCCCCTCGGTAGCGGGAACAGCGAGCAGTACTTC.

This rearrangement joins TRBV29-1 to TRBJ2-7, with 10 bases identical to TRBD1. The length of the CDR3 is 12 residues. V lost 6 bases and J lost 6; bases outside the gene matches: 5. Germline V gene data show CDR1 as SQVTM and CDR2 as ANQGSEA. CDR3 loop: CSVPGQGVEQYF. In nucleotides, the CDR3 is TGCAGCGTCCCTGGACAGGGGGTCGAGCAGTACTTC.

The table lists this clone with a few counts. The gene calls are TRBV5-1 and TRBJ2-7, with D possibly matching TRBD1 (5 bases). CDR1 and CDR2 (germline): SGHRS, YFSETQ. V shed 0 bases and J shed 5 bases, with 15 bases lying between them. The CDR3 is 15 amino acids. The CDR3 sequence is CASSLDMAGWDEQYF. As DNA, the CDR3 is TGCGCCAGCAGCTTGGATATGGCAGGGTGGGACGAGCAGTACTTC.

The chain carries TRBV5-1 and TRBJ2-3, with 8 positions matching TRBD2. The CDR3 runs 15 residues. Germline trimming cut 0 bases from V and 2 bases from J; bases unmatched to any gene: 2. The V gene's germline CDR1 is SGHRS and CDR2 YFSETQ. CDR3 coding DNA: TGCGCCAGCAGCTTGGTAGCGGGATTCACAGATACGCAGTATTTT. Encoded protein: CASSLVAGFTDTQYF.

The rearrangement links TRBV9 to TRBJ2-5, with 8 positions matching TRBD2. The DNA end is more similar to TRBJ2-7, so the J call may be wrong. Per the germline V gene, CDR1 is SGDLS and CDR2 is YYNGEE. This CDR3 has 19 amino acids. The CDR3 spells CASTTKKRERPHQTYEQYF. The CDR3 DNA reads TGTGCCAGCACCACCAAAAAGCGGGAGAGGCCACATCAAACCTACGAGCAGTACTTC.

V gene TRBV19 combines with J gene TRBJ2-1; D is possibly TRBD1 (5 bases). CDR1 and CDR2 (germline): LNHDA, SQIVND (reference sequence). V gave up 3 bases and J gave up 5 bases, with 17 bases separating them. CDR3 size: 16 residues. The CDR3 DNA reads as TGTGCCAGTAGTATCCTAAGGGGCCGATTTAACAATGAGCAGTTCTTC. Translation gives CASSILRGRFNNEQFF.

The CDR3 here is CASSFFGSTDTQYF. CDR3 coding DNA: TGTGCCAGCAGCTTCTTCGGGAGCACAGATACGCAGTATTTT. The V call is TRBV11-1, the J call TRBJ2-3; unclear D gene. The CDR3 length is 14 residues. Germline V gives CDR1 SGHAT, CDR2 FQDESV (reference sequence). Trimming left V 3 bases short and J 0 bases short, with 7 bases between.

The chain employs TRBV23-1 and TRBJ2-4; 8 bases line up with TRBD2. TRBV23-1 is assigned to the ORF class and has an uncertain function. V dropped 2 bases and J dropped 1; count of bases not matched to a gene: 10. The CDR3 is made up of 18 amino acids. The CDR3 region has the DNA TGCGCCAGCAGTCAACCGGGTCCTGGCGGGAGGGCCAAAAACATTCAGTACTTC. Translation: CASSQPGPGGRAKNIQYF.

V is TRBV4-1 and J is TRBJ2-7; TRBD1 might be the D (5 bases). The CDR3 length is 13 residues. Trimming took 4 bases from V and 8 from J, leaving 15 bases between them. Germline values: CDR1 MGHRA, CDR2 YSYEKL. In DNA form, the CDR3 reads TGCGCCAGCAGCCCGACTGAGACAGAAAAGCAGTACTTC. It codes for CASSPTETEKQYF.

The V gene is TRBV5-1, the J gene TRBJ2-5, with D tentatively TRBD2 (5 bases). Trimming stripped 4 bases from V and 5 bases from J, with 12 bases between. Germline lookup yields CDR1 SGHRS and CDR2 YFSETQ. The CDR3 has 13 amino acids. The CDR3 bases are TGCGCCAGCAGCCCGAGGGAGTCCGAGACCCAGTACTTC. It translates to CASSPRESETQYF.